The 32 T cell receptor beta chains given below trace back to one sample, sequenced in a study of molecular identifiers for immune sequencing clone quantification. MiXCR, run by TCRdb on the PCR reads, gives a single entry per CDR3 protein. This repertoire shows a few hundred thousand distinct CDR3 sequences, 25% found once; its top ten account for 0.76%. Sequencing used naive CD8+ T cells from blood, with Jurkat cell RNA spiked in. Subset specified: FACS-sorted CD8+CD4-CCR7+CD45RA+ naive T cells. The receptors derive from a human donor in good health. Some libraries in this study had Jurkat cell RNA spiked in.

Ten or more counts support this clonotype. The chain is built from TRBV4-1 and TRBJ2-5; weak D call: TRBD2 (7 bases). This CDR3 region has 16 residues. Germline V gives CDR1 MGHRA, CDR2 YSYEKL. Trimming left V 1 base short and J 2 bases short, with 14 bases between. CDR3 loop: CASSQVFGGPQETQYF. The CDR3 coding sequence is TGCGCCAGCAGCCAAGTGTTCGGGGGGCCACAAGAGACCCAGTACTTC.

This clonotype was detected a few times. The rearrangement links TRBV28 to TRBJ2-7; no firm D call. The length of the CDR3 is 12 residues. The V end lost 6 bases, the J end lost 5 bases, and 11 bases lay between the germline ends. Germline CDR1 reads MDHEN; CDR2 reads SYDVKM. The CDR3 sequence: CASRLSGDEQYF. The CDR3 DNA reads as TGTGCCAGCAGGTTGAGTGGGGACGAGCAGTACTTC.

This clonotype has at least ten counts. The V call is TRBV7-6, the J call TRBJ1-3; D gene ambiguous. Germline assignment: CDR1 SGHVS and CDR2 FNYEAQ. The CDR3 covers 14 residues. Trimming removed 0 bases at V and 0 bases at J, with 3 bases between. CDR3 coding DNA: TGTGCCAGCAGCTTAGCAAGCTCTGGAAACACCATATATTTT. Amino acid sequence: CASSLASSGNTIYF.

V and J are TRBV27 and TRBJ1-1, with 7 positions matching TRBD1. Germline V lookup: CDR1 MNHEY, CDR2 SMNVEV (reference sequence). The CDR3 runs to 16 residues. With V trimmed by 1 base and J by 5 bases, 10 bases remained unmatched. For the CDR3, the DNA is TGTGCCAGCAGTTTATTGCAATCGACAGGGCCGACTGAAGCTTTCTTT. Residues: CASSLLQSTGPTEAFF.

This clonotype turned up a few times. The V and J genes are TRBV13 and TRBJ1-1; possible D gene TRBD1, 5 bases. The CDR3 totals 16 residues. Germline CDR1 reads PRHDT; CDR2 reads FYEKMQ (reference sequence). V lost 6 bases to trimming and J lost 1 base, with 18 bases between them. CDR3 bases: TGTGCCAGCAGTACCCGGACTGGGGCTCCGAACACTGAAGCTTTCTTT. As protein: CASSTRTGAPNTEAFF.

The chain recombines TRBV21-1 with TRBJ1-5. TRBV21-1 is an annotated pseudogene. The CDR3 covers 15 residues. The CDR3 spells CASSRQRSSSQPQHF. The CDR3 nucleotides are TGTGCCAGCAGCCGGCAACGAAGCAGCAGTCAGCCCCAGCATTTT.

This chain uses TRBV12-3 or TRBV12-4 with TRBJ2-7; 7 positions agree with TRBD1. The CDR3 totals 13 residues. Germline trimming cut 4 bases from V and 6 bases from J; bases unmatched to any gene: 6. The CDR3 bases are TGTGCCAGCAGTTCGACCTACAGGGGCGAGCAGTACTTC. Encoded protein: CASSSTYRGEQYF.

As regards this clonotype: This may be a read error, as it is one base from a much larger clone. The genes are TRBV5-1 and TRBJ2-5; TRBD2 might be the D (6 bases). The germline V and J ends were trimmed by 3 bases and 0 bases, with 18 bases remaining between them. Germline V gives CDR1 SGHRS, CDR2 YFSETQ. The CDR3 contains 17 residues. The CDR3 protein is CASSSVIEEGDQETQYF. CDR3 DNA: TGCGCCAGCAGCTCAGTAATCGAGGAGGGAGACCAAGAGACCCAGTACTTC.

This clonotype has only a few counts. The chain recombines TRBV9 with TRBJ2-3, with D maybe TRBD1 (5 bases). The V end lost 2 bases, the J end lost 4 bases, and 26 bases lay between the germline ends. Germline CDR1 is SGDLS and CDR2 is YYNGEE. The CDR3 is 19 residues long. This CDR3 is CASSVRPTARDESSDTQYF. The CDR3 nucleotides read TGTGCCAGCAGCGTTCGCCCCACTGCCAGGGATGAGTCGTCAGATACGCAGTATTTT.

This clonotype was counted between two and nine times. The V call is TRBV4-1, the J call TRBJ2-7; 9 nucleotides agree with TRBD2. The V gene's germline CDR1 is MGHRA and CDR2 YSYEKL. V lost 1 base, J lost 4 bases, and 8 bases stayed unmatched. The length of the CDR3 is 16 residues. CDR3 loop: CASSQGVSAGGYEQYF. CDR3 bases: TGCGCCAGCAGCCAAGGGGTTTCAGCGGGAGGTTACGAGCAGTACTTC.

About this clonotype: A much larger clonotype is one base distant, so this may be a read error. The chain is built from TRBV20-1 and TRBJ2-7; 7 bases are shared with TRBD2. This CDR3 spans 18 amino acids. Germline assignment: CDR1 DFQATT and CDR2 SNEGSKA (reference sequence). CDR3 amino acids: CGAARSPYERGSSYEQYF. The CDR3 DNA reads TGCGGTGCTGCACGTAGCCCTTATGAGCGGGGAAGCTCCTACGAGCAGTACTTC.

Details on this clonotype: At one of its ends the junction is not consistent with the germline gene, which may arise from a read error. V gene TRBV7-9 combines with J gene TRBJ2-7; D is tentatively TRBD1 or TRBD2 (5 bases each). The germline CDR1 and CDR2 sequences are SEHNR and FQNEAQ (reference sequence). The CDR3 has 16 residues. This CDR3 reads CASSPPRGHSSYEQNF. CDR3 sequence (DNA): TGTGCCAGCAGCCCCCCCCGGGGCCACTCCTCCTACGAGCAGAACTTC.

Comments on this clonotype: This sequence may be a read error, since a much larger clone differs from it by one base. The CDR3 ends on some other residue instead of the conserved phenylalanine or tryptophan, so this is likely a read error. The chain couples TRBV5-6 to TRBJ1-6; D not resolved. Germline values: CDR1 SGHDT, CDR2 YYEEEE. V was shortened by 0 bases and J by 7 bases, with 8 bases between the two germline ends. The CDR3 runs to 14 residues. In DNA form, the CDR3 reads TGTGCCAGCAGCTTGGTTATAGGGAATTCACCCCTCCACTCT. It yields the protein CASSLVIGNSPLHS.

As regards this clonotype: This may stem from a read error, because a much larger clone lies one nucleotide away. CDR3 protein: CASTMTGAVRYF. CDR3 in DNA: TGTGCCAGCACTATGACAGGGGCGGTGCGGTACTTC. This chain uses TRBV5-5 with TRBJ2-7, with 8 bases that match TRBD1. With 6 bases clipped from V and 12 bases from J, the junction kept 11 bases outside the gene matches. The CDR3 is 12 residues long. Germline-derived CDR1 and CDR2 are SGHKS and YYEKEE (reference sequence). Full variable domain (rest looked up from reference TRBV5-5 and TRBJ2-7): DAGVTQSPTHLIKTRGQQVTLRCSPISGHKSVSWYQQVLGQGPQFIFQYYEKEERGRGNFPDRFSARQFPNYSSELNVNALLLGDSALYLCASTMTGAVRYFGPGTRLTVT.

In this sample, this clonotype turned up many times. The chain is built from TRBV5-1 and TRBJ2-1, with 8 bases that match TRBD1. Germline V gene data show CDR1 as SGHRS and CDR2 as YFSETQ. This CDR3 has 13 amino acids. The V and J ends lost 4 bases and 10 bases, in that order; junction bases with no gene match: 7. Here the CDR3 DNA reads TGCGCCAGCAGCCCAGCAGGGGGCTGGGAGCAGTTCTTC. Amino acids: CASSPAGGWEQFF.

As for this clonotype: This may come from a read error, since a much larger clone is one base off. It is likely a read error, because the conserved phenylalanine at the end of the CDR3 is missing. This chain uses TRBV4-3 with TRBJ1-1, with 7 bases aligning to TRBD1. V shed 1 base, J shed 6 bases, and the junction held 2 bases outside the gene matches. This CDR3 region has 13 residues. Germline V lookup: CDR1 LGHNA, CDR2 YSLEER. The CDR3, as DNA: TGCGCCAGCAGCCAAGGACAGGGCGCTGAAGCTTTCTTA. Translating it yields CASSQGQGAEAFL.

This clonotype came up many times. The chain combines TRBV6-2 or TRBV6-3 with TRBJ2-2, with D hard to call. This CDR3 has 17 residues. Trimming stripped 6 bases from V and 2 bases from J, with 19 bases between. Germline V CDR1 and CDR2: MNHEY, SVGEGT. CDR3 nucleotide sequence: TGTGCCAGCAGCCTTTTCATCCAGGCGCAAAACACCGGGGAGCTGTTTTTT. It is translated as CASSLFIQAQNTGELFF.

The V and J genes are TRBV20-1 and TRBJ2-3; no clear D. Germline CDR1 reads DFQATT; CDR2 reads SNEGSKA (reference sequence). CDR3 length equals 15 residues. The CDR3 sequence: CAANRGVTRTDTQYF. CDR3 nucleotides: TGCGCCGCTAATCGTGGCGTCACCCGTACAGATACGCAGTATTTT.

The rearrangement joins TRBV6-2 or TRBV6-3 to TRBJ2-5; no firm D call. The germline V gene encodes CDR1 MNHEY and CDR2 SVGEGT. Deletions cut 5 bases from V and 3 bases from J, with 19 bases between. The CDR3 has 16 amino acids. The CDR3 nucleotides are TGTGCCAGCAGTAACCTCCTACATCGAATCAAAGAGACCCAGTACTTC. Translating it yields CASSNLLHRIKETQYF.

The chain employs TRBV20-1 and TRBJ1-2; 8 nucleotides align to TRBD1. This CDR3 comprises 11 residues. Trimming took 5 bases from V and 7 from J; bases not matched to a gene: 3. The germline V gene encodes CDR1 DFQATT and CDR2 SNEGSKA (reference sequence). This chain's CDR3 is CSAPDRAGYTF. The CDR3 nucleotides are TGCAGTGCTCCGGACAGGGCTGGCTACACCTTC.

This clonotype was seen more than once but under ten times. This sequence joins TRBV18 and TRBJ1-1; D is undetermined. Germline-derived CDR1 and CDR2 are KGHSH and LQKENI. Trimming cost V 4 bases and J 8 bases, with 14 bases left between them. CDR3 length: 13 residues. The CDR3 sequence: CASSLSRAREAFF. The DNA for the CDR3 is TGTGCCAGCTCACTTTCGCGAGCCCGGGAAGCTTTCTTT.

As for this clonotype: A much bigger clone sits one base away, suggesting this may be a read error. This chain uses TRBV6-2 or TRBV6-3 with TRBJ2-3; D call uncertain. Germline CDR1 reads MNHEY; CDR2 reads SVGEGT. The CDR3 is 13 amino acids. The CDR3 coding sequence is TGTGCCAGCAATCCTTACCCCACGGATACGCAGTGTTTT. Its translation is CASNPYPTDTQCF.

On this clonotype itself: Here the CDR3 omits its conserved ending phenylalanine or tryptophan, so a read error is the likely source. This rearrangement joins TRBV19 to TRBJ2-7, with D unclear. CDR3 length equals 14 residues. Per the germline V gene, CDR1 is LNHDA and CDR2 is SQIVND (reference sequence). The V and J ends lost 1 base and 1 base respectively, with 8 bases between them. DNA of the CDR3: TGTGCCAGTAGTATAGTCCCAGCTTCCTACGAGCAGTACCTC. It codes for CASSIVPASYEQYL.

This clonotype was seen a few times. This chain joins TRBV20-1 and TRBJ2-7; 9 nucleotides line up with TRBD1. This CDR3 is 14 amino acids long. J gave up 3 bases and V 5 bases, and 8 bases lay outside the gene matches. Germline values: CDR1 DFQATT, CDR2 SNEGSKA (reference sequence). The CDR3 is CSAGERDRVYEQYF. The CDR3 DNA is TGCAGTGCTGGGGAAAGGGACAGGGTCTACGAGCAGTACTTC.

The gene calls are TRBV29-1 and TRBJ2-7; 7 bases line up with TRBD1. After removal of 2 bases from V and 2 bases from J, the junction contained 15 bases not matched to a gene. This CDR3 is 17 amino acids long. CDR1 is SQVTM and CDR2 is ANQGSEA in the germline V gene. This chain's CDR3 is CSVETAVNRGGPYEQYF. The CDR3 DNA reads TGCAGCGTTGAAACCGCGGTAAACAGGGGCGGGCCCTACGAGCAGTACTTC.

This clonotype occurred once. J is TRBJ2-7 and V is TRBV9; D not resolved. Germline lookup yields CDR1 SGDLS and CDR2 YYNGEE. Deletions cut 0 bases from V and 2 bases from J, with 9 bases between. The CDR3 sequence is 14 residues long. The CDR3 DNA reads as TGTGCCAGCAGCGTAGGCCCCAAACCCTACGAGCAGTACTTC. Residues: CASSVGPKPYEQYF.

The chain joins TRBV3-1 to TRBJ1-1; unclear D gene. Between the trimmed V and J ends, which lost 2 bases and 11 bases, there was a span of 18 bases. Per the germline V gene, CDR1 is LGHDT and CDR2 is YNNKEL (reference sequence). CDR3 length: 14 amino acids. CDR3 loop: CASSQKTNDVSAFF. For the CDR3, the DNA is TGTGCCAGCAGCCAAAAAACTAACGACGTGTCGGCTTTCTTT.

This clonotype has a handful of counts. The rearrangement joins TRBV5-1 to TRBJ1-4; D is unresolved. Germline V gene lookup returns CDR1 SGHRS and CDR2 YFSETQ. The CDR3 totals 13 residues. The V and J ends lost 0 bases and 8 bases respectively, with 8 bases between them. CDR3 sequence reads: CASSLAYGEKLFF. The CDR3 coding sequence is TGCGCCAGCAGCTTGGCCTACGGGGAAAAACTGTTTTTT.

This clonotype showed up many times. The CDR3 DNA sequence: TGTGCCAGCAGTTTAAGGACAGGCGCGTCGGAGCAGTACTTC. Encoded protein: CASSLRTGASEQYF. V gene TRBV12-3 or TRBV12-4 combines with J gene TRBJ2-7; TRBD1 matches at 7 bases. The CDR3 is 14 amino acids. Trimming cost V 2 bases and J 7 bases; bases outside gene matches: 8.

V and J are TRBV6-2 or TRBV6-3 and TRBJ2-7; 7 nucleotides line up with TRBD1. The length of the CDR3 is 12 residues. Germline values: CDR1 MNHEY, CDR2 SVGEGT. J gave up 4 bases and V 8 bases, and 5 bases lay outside the gene matches. This CDR3 is CASETGNYEQYF. The CDR3, as DNA: TGTGCCAGCGAGACAGGGAATTACGAGCAGTACTTC.

The rearrangement uses TRBV7-8 and TRBJ2-7; 11 bases align to TRBD2. The length of the CDR3 is 16 residues. With V trimmed by 5 bases and J by 1 base, 7 bases remained unmatched. The germline gives CDR1 SGHVS, CDR2 FQNEAQ. In DNA, the CDR3 is TGTGCCAGCAGCCCAACTAGCGGGGGTGTTTCCTACGAGCAGTACTTC. It translates to CASSPTSGGVSYEQYF. Full variable domain (outside the CDR3, taken from reference TRBV7-8 and TRBJ2-7): GAGVSQSPRYKVAKRGQDVALRCDPISGHVSLFWYQQALGQGPEFLTYFQNEAQLDKSGLPSDRFFAERPEGSVSTLKIQRTQQEDSAVYLCASSPTSGGVSYEQYFGPGTRLTVT.

At least ten counts were recorded for this clonotype. The chain recombines TRBV13 with TRBJ2-7, with 8 nucleotides matching TRBD2. CDR1 PRHDT and CDR2 FYEKMQ come from the germline V gene (reference sequence). The V and J ends lost 0 bases and 1 base, in that order; junction bases with no gene match: 5. This CDR3 comprises 16 residues. Here the CDR3 reads CASSLGGGARSYEQYF. The CDR3 nucleotides read TGTGCCAGCAGCTTAGGCGGGGGGGCCCGATCCTACGAGCAGTACTTC.